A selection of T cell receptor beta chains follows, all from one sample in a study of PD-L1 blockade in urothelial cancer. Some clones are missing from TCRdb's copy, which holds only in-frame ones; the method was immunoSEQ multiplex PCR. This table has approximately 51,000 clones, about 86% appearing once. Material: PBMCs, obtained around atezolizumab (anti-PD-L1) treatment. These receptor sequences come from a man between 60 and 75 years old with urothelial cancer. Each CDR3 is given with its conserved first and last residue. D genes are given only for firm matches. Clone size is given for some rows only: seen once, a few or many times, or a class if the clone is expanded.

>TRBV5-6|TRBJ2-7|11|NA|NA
TGTGCCAGCAGCTACTTTTACGAGCAGTACTTC
CASSYFYEQYF
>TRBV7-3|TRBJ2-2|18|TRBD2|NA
TGTGCCAGCAGCCCATTAAAGCGGGGGGCATCGAACACCGGGGAGCTGTTTTTT
CASSPLKRGASNTGELFF
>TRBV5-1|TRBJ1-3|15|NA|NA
TGCGCCAGCCGCCCAACGCGGATACCTGGAAACACCATATATTTT
CASRPTRIPGNTIYF
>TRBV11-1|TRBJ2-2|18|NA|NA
TGTGCCAGCAGCCCATCACGTGGGGCGTACCGGAACACCGGGGAGCTGTTTTTT
CASSPSRGAYRNTGELFF
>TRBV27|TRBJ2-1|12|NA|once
TGTGCCAGCAGTTTCCCCGGAGGAGAGCAGTTCTTC
CASSFPGGEQFF
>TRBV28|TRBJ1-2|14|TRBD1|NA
TGTGCCAGCAGTTTACAAACAGGGGGAAGAGGCTACACCTTC
CASSLQTGGRGYTF
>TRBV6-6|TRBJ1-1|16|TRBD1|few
TGTGCCAGCAGTTACTCGACAGGGGGGCCGAACACTGAAGCTTTCTTT
CASSYSTGGPNTEAFF
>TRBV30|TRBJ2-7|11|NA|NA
TGTGCCTGGAGTTTAAGGGGCGAGCAGTACTTC
CAWSLRGEQYF
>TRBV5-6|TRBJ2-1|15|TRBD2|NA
TGTGCCAGCAGCTCTAAAGCGGGGAGGGCTACAGAGCAGTTCTTC
CASSSKAGRATEQFF
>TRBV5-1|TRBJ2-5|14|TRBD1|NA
TGCGCCAGCAGCTCGGGACAGGGTCAAGAGACCCAGTACTTC
CASSSGQGQETQYF
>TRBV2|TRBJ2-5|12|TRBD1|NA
TGTGCCAGCAGTGACGGGACAGGGTCGGAGTACTTC
CASSDGTGSEYF
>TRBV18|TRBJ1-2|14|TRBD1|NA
TGTGCCAGCTCAGCTGACAGGGGACACTATGGCTACACCTTC
CASSADRGHYGYTF
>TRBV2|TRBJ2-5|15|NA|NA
TGTGCCAGCAGTGCCAGGAGCGGTGTAGTGGAGACCCAGTACTTC
CASSARSGVVETQYF
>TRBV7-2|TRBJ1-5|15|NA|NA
TGTGCCAGCAGCCAGGTGGGCGGGACCAATGGGCCCCAGCATTTT
CASSQVGGTNGPQHF
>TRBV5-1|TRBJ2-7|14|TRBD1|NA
TGCGCCAGCAGCTCGACGACAGGGGGCTACGAGCAGTACTTC
CASSSTTGGYEQYF
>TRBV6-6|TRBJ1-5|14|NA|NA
TGTGCCAGCATACGGGGGGAAACCAATCAGCCCCAGCATTTT
CASIRGETNQPQHF
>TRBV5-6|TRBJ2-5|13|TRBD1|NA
TGTGCCAGCAGCCCAGGGGGCTTTAAGACCCAGTACTTC
CASSPGGFKTQYF
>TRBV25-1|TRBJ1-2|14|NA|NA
TGTGCCAGCAGTGAATATTCTTTGAACTATGGCTACACCTTC
CASSEYSLNYGYTF
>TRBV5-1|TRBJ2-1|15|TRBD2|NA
TGCGCCAGCAGCTTGGGCGGGGGAATATACAATGAGCAGTTCTTC
CASSLGGGIYNEQFF
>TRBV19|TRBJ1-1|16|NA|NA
TGTGCCAGCAGCCATACCAGGGGACCGGCTGGCACTGAAGCTTTCTTT
CASSHTRGPAGTEAFF
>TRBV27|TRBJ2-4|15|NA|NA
TGTGCCAGCAGTTTCGCGGGGGCGTCTAAAAACATTCAGTACTTC
CASSFAGASKNIQYF
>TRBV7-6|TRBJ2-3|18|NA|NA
TGTGCCAGCAGCTTAGTCGGTCCGGGGGGCCCTATCCCAAATACGCAGTATTTT
CASSLVGPGGPIPNTQYF
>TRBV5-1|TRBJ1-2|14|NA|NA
TGCGCCAGCAGCTTGGCGACTTTTCGAGATGGCTACACCTTC
CASSLATFRDGYTF
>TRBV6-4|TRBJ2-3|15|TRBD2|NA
TGTGCCAGCAGTGAACAAGCGGGACGCACAGATACGCAGTATTTT
CASSEQAGRTDTQYF
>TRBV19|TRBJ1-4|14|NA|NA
TGTGCCAGTAGTATAGACCCACGGAGCGAAAAACTGTTTTTT
CASSIDPRSEKLFF
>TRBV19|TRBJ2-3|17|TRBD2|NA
TGTGCCAGTAGTATCAAGGCCCTAGCGGGAGTCACAGATACGCAGTATTTT
CASSIKALAGVTDTQYF
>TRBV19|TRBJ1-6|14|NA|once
TGTGCCAGTGTGGCGGGAGTAAATAATTCACCCCTCCACTTT
CASVAGVNNSPLHF
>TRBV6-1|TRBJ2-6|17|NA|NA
TGTGCCAGCAGTGAACAGGAAGGTAGGACTGGGGCCAACGTCCTGACTTTC
CASSEQEGRTGANVLTF
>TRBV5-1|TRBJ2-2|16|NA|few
TGCGCCAGCAGCTTGGAGGGGCATACGAACACCGGGGAGCTGTTTTTT
CASSLEGHTNTGELFF
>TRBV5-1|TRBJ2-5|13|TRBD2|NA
TGCGCCAGCGGACAAAGCGGGAGTGGGACCCAGTACTTC
CASGQSGSGTQYF
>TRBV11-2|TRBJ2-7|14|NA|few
TGTGCCAGCAGCACTGGACAAGGGGCATACGAGCAGTACTTC
CASSTGQGAYEQYF
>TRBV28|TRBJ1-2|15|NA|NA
TGTGCCAGCAGGCCAGGGGCGGGAGCTAACTATGGCTACACCTTC
CASRPGAGANYGYTF
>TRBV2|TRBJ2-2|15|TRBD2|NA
TGTGCCAGCAGTGAAGCGTTGACTAGCGCCGGGGAGCTGTTTTTT
CASSEALTSAGELFF
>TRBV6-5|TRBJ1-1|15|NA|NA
TGTGCCAGCAGTTACCGAAATATACAGGGCACTGAAGCTTTCTTT
CASSYRNIQGTEAFF
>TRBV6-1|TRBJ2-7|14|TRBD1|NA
TGTGCCAGCAGGCTAACGGGACAGAACTACGAGCAGTACTTC
CASRLTGQNYEQYF
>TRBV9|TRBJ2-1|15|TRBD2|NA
TGTGCCAGCAGCCGTCGGGGGGGCCCCTACAATGAGCAGTTCTTC
CASSRRGGPYNEQFF
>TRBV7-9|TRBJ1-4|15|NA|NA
TGTGCCAGCAGCGTCCGACAGGCAACTAATGAAAAACTGTTTTTT
CASSVRQATNEKLFF
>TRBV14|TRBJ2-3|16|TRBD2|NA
TGTGCCAGCAGTCCGCTAGCGGGAGGGGCAACAGATACGCAGTATTTT
CASSPLAGGATDTQYF
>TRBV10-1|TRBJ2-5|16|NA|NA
TGCGCCAGCAGTGATCCGCGCCAGGGGGGACAAGAGACCCAGTACTTC
CASSDPRQGGQETQYF
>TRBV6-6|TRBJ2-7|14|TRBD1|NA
TGTGCCAGCAGTAGGACAGGGGCATTCTACGAGCAGTACTTC
CASSRTGAFYEQYF
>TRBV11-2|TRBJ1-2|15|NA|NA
TGTGCCAGCAGCTCCTTCTTGACAGGAAGGGATGGCTACACCTTC
CASSSFLTGRDGYTF
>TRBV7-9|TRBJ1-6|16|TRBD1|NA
TGTGCCAGCAGCTTGTCTTCGGGACAGGGCAGTTCACCCCTCCACTTT
CASSLSSGQGSSPLHF
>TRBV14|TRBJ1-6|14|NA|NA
TGTGCCAGCAGCCAAGATTTCAGGGATTCACCCCTCCACTTT
CASSQDFRDSPLHF
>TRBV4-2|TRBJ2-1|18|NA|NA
TGTGCCAGCAGCCAAGATAAACCTCCACAGGAAGCCTACAATGAGCAGTTCTTC
CASSQDKPPQEAYNEQFF
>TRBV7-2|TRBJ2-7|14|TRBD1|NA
TGTGCCAGCAGCACCGAGACAGGGATCCACGAGCAGTACTTC
CASSTETGIHEQYF
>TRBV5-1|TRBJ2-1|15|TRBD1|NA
TGCGCCAGCAGCTTGGAAGGGGGCTTTTACAATGAGCAGTTCTTC
CASSLEGGFYNEQFF